This T cell receptor beta chain was sequenced in a study of cytomegalovirus exposure and HLA in healthy donors. With respect to this clone: The antigen remains undetermined.

13 Jbeta primers and 60 Vbeta primers were used for the PCR. TCRdb's copy holds only in-frame clones and misses some; the assay was immunoSEQ multiplex PCR. The sample lists some 200,000 clones, less than 85% occurring once. Points from the study as a whole: Data from an earlier analysis indicated that most TCR beta V segments were productive either about 90% or about 30% of the time.

Germline CDR1 is SGHVS and CDR2 is FQNEAQ. This CDR3 contains 13 residues. Trimming took off 2 bases at V and 6 bases at J, with 10 bases between the two ends. The gene calls are TRBV7-8 and TRBJ1-1; D call uncertain. The receptor was isolated from a girl between 10 and 17 years old in good health and CMV-seropositive. The sample was PBMCs. CDR3 loop: CASSLRSEAEAFF. CDR3 sequence (DNA): TGTGCCAGCAGCTTACGGTCTGAGGCTGAAGCTTTCTTT.